This T cell receptor beta chain was captured in a study of T cells after yellow fever vaccination. Study findings and constraints: Boosting was followed by the reappearance of most primary-vaccination clones (around 96% CD4, about 88% CD8). Relatively few clonotypes were ones that appeared in both CD4 and CD8 compartments.

V lost 0 bases to trimming and J lost 5 bases, with 5 bases between them. Germline CDR1 reads LGHDT; CDR2 reads YNNKEL (reference sequence). The CDR3 spans 13 residues. TCRdb re-analysed the 5' RACE reads in MiXCR, keeping a single row per CDR3 protein. This sample yields 300,000 to 350,000 distinct CDR3 sequences, of which 3.5% to 4.5% are seen a single time; just under 20% belongs to the top ten. In this sample, this clonotype turned up many times. The antigen is unknown. This TCR was recovered from a man aged 18 to 35 who received the YFV17D yellow fever vaccine. This chain joins TRBV3-1 and TRBJ2-1; D gene uncertain. The source was PBMCs, collected 15 days after the yellow fever booster vaccination. Here the CDR3 reads CASSQDRHNEQFF. CDR3 coding DNA: TGTGCCAGCAGCCAAGATCGCCACAATGAGCAGTTCTTC.